The clone carrying this T cell receptor (beta chain) was found once. Its target is unknown. CDR1 and CDR2 (germline): KGHSH, LQKENI. This CDR3 region has 15 residues. The ends lost 3 bases at V and 6 bases at J; junction bases unmatched: 5. This entry belongs to a study of lymphopenia after photon versus proton radiotherapy. Study conclusions and caveats: Under photons, naive T cells and diversity fell while effector/memory populations rose. After the lymphocyte nadir, photon-treated repertoires showed oligoclonal expansion, especially of CD8+ Temra cells. Only patients who died were analyzed for survival; proton advantage is unproven. Larger post-nadir TCR diversity loss correlated inversely with survival in deceased patients.

Using immunoSEQ multiplex PCR, the repertoire was profiled, and TCRdb retains in-frame clones only, with some absent. The data show approximately 22,000 clones, 85% seen once. The material sequenced was peripheral blood, taken from a patient treated with photon-based radiotherapy. The chain uses TRBV18 and TRBJ2-3; 11 positions agree with TRBD1. The source of this sequence is a man aged 55 to 70 with pancreatic cancer. CDR3 DNA: TGTGCCAGCTCACCCTTCGGACAGGGGGCCGATACGCAGTATTTT. Protein product: CASSPFGQGADTQYF.